This T cell receptor beta chain was obtained from a study of T cell responses to AZD1222 COVID-19 vaccine. Study outcomes and limitations: Variant regions that are unmutated are reportedly the target of nearly half of spike-specific TCRs.

Germline CDR1 is SGHAT and CDR2 is FQDESV (reference sequence). This CDR3 has 13 residues. Trimming took off 5 bases at V and 6 bases at J, with 11 bases between the two ends. On this clone: Its antigen remains unidentified.

Method: immunoSEQ multiplex PCR; TCRdb's copy keeps in-frame clones and lacks some. Among about 54,000 clones listed, around 90% were seen once. The source material was peripheral blood, sampled on day 0 of AZD1222 vaccination. The chain is built from TRBV11-1 and TRBJ1-5, with D tentatively TRBD1 (6 bases). This clonotype originated in an adult in good health. CDR3 in amino acids: CASSPTGSQPQHF. As DNA, the CDR3 is TGTGCCAGCAGCCCCACAGGGTCTCAGCCCCAGCATTTT.